These 8 T cell receptor beta chains were all obtained from the same sample, sequenced in a study of memory CD4+ T cells and cytomegalovirus serostatus. Only in-frame clones appear in the TCRdb table, and some are missing; sequencing was by immunoSEQ multiplex PCR. This sample has roughly 39,000 clones, with around 78% found just once. The sort gate was single viable CD3+CD4+CD8-CD45RO+ cells for memory CD4+ T cells. The specimen was memory CD4+ T cells from blood. The receptors stem from an adult in good health and CMV-seronegative.

This sequence joins TRBV30 and TRBJ2-7; D may be TRBD1 (5 bases). V was pared by 4 bases and J by 3 bases, with 10 bases between. The CDR3 spans 12 residues. The V gene's germline CDR1 is GTSNPN and CDR2 SVGIG (reference sequence). The CDR3 here is CAWKPGNYEQYF. The CDR3 DNA follows: TGTGCCTGGAAGCCAGGGAACTACGAGCAGTACTTC.

This chain links TRBV6-5 with TRBJ1-1; D not certain. The length of the CDR3 is 11 residues. V was clipped by 5 bases and J by 6 bases, with 7 bases between them. The V gene's germline CDR1 is MNHEY and CDR2 SVGAGI. This CDR3 reads CASSDNAEAFF. The CDR3 DNA sequence: TGTGCCAGCAGTGACAATGCTGAAGCTTTCTTT.

The V and J genes are TRBV10-2 and TRBJ2-7, with D unresolved. The CDR3 runs to 14 residues. Germline lookup yields CDR1 WSHSY and CDR2 SAAADI. V lost 0 bases and J lost 2, with 8 bases in between. CDR3 in DNA: TGCGCCAGCAGTGAGTCCACACCGACCTACGAGCAGTACTTC. This sequence encodes CASSESTPTYEQYF.

The chain recombines TRBV6-6 with TRBJ1-1, with TRBD1 matching 8 bases. The germline CDR1 and CDR2 sequences are MNHNY and SVGAGI (reference sequence). The CDR3 is made up of 15 amino acids. V lost 8 bases to trimming and J lost 0 bases; unmatched junction nucleotides: 8. This CDR3 reads CASHDRGQMNTEAFF. The CDR3 bases are TGTGCCAGCCATGACAGGGGCCAGATGAACACTGAAGCTTTCTTT.

This rearrangement joins TRBV29-1 to TRBJ1-1; D gene unclear. The CDR3 runs 16 residues. V was trimmed by 1 base and J by 1 base, leaving 16 bases between them. Germline assignment: CDR1 SQVTM and CDR2 ANQGSEA. The CDR3 protein is CSVEGPAGWGNTEAFF. CDR3 DNA: TGCAGCGTTGAAGGGCCAGCAGGCTGGGGGAACACTGAAGCTTTCTTT.

The gene calls are TRBV6-1 and TRBJ1-1; no reliable D call. The V end was cut by 5 bases, the J end by 8 bases, with 9 bases between. CDR1 and CDR2 from the germline V gene are MNHNS and SASEGT. The CDR3 has 11 residues. CDR3 protein: CASSREVEAFF. The CDR3, as DNA: TGTGCCAGCAGTAGAGAGGTGGAAGCTTTCTTT.

The chain employs TRBV10-3 and TRBJ1-3, with D perhaps matching TRBD1 (5 bases). The CDR3 is 14 residues long. CDR1 is ENHRY and CDR2 is SYGVKD in the germline V gene. Between the trimmed V and J ends, which lost 4 bases and 0 bases, there was a span of 7 bases. CDR3 sequence reads: CAISVTDSGNTIYF. DNA of the CDR3: TGTGCCATCAGTGTGACAGACTCTGGAAACACCATATATTTT.

This chain connects TRBV6-5 to TRBJ1-4; a weak D match, TRBD1 (5 bases). This CDR3 contains 14 residues. The V end lost 0 bases, the J end lost 7 bases, and 9 bases lay between the germline ends. Germline-derived CDR1 and CDR2 are MNHEY and SVGAGI. CDR3 protein: CASSYSQGGEKLFF. CDR3 sequence (DNA): TGTGCCAGCAGTTACTCCCAGGGTGGTGAAAAACTGTTTTTT.